This T cell receptor beta chain was documented in a study of shared clonotypes between healthy human individuals. Libraries were prepared by immunoSEQ multiplex PCR; TCRdb keeps only in-frame clonotypes and omits some of them. Of approximately 2,300,000 clones listed, around 90% are singletons. The clonotype comes from a man aged 18 to 29 in good health. Some clones in this sample may be carry-over from other donors' samples. What was sequenced was naive CD4+ T cells from PBMCs. Sample subset: CD45RA+ positively selected.

CDR3 residues: CASSTTPPFTANTEAFF. CDR3 bases: TGTGCCAGCAGCACAACTCCCCCCTTTACAGCTAACACTGAAGCTTTCTTT. The chain links TRBV28 to TRBJ1-1; D unclear. Germline V gene sequence: CDR1 MDHEN, CDR2 SYDVKM. CDR3 length equals 17 residues. V shed 6 bases and J shed 2 bases, with 22 bases lying between them.